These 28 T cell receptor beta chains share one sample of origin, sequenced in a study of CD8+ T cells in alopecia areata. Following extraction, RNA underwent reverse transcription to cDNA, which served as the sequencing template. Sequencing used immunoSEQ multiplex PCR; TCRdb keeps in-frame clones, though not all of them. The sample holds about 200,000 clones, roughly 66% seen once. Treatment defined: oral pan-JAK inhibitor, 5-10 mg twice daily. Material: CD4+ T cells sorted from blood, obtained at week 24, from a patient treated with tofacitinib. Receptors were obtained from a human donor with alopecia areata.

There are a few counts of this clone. The CDR3 DNA reads TGTGCCATCAGTGAGTCGGGGGGACGGAATTCACCCCTCCACTTT. Translation: CAISESGGRNSPLHF. The gene calls are TRBV10-3 and TRBJ1-6; a weak D match, TRBD1 (5 bases). There are 15 residues in the CDR3. V lost 0 bases, J lost 7 bases, and 10 bases lay in between. The germline gives CDR1 ENHRY, CDR2 SYGVKD.

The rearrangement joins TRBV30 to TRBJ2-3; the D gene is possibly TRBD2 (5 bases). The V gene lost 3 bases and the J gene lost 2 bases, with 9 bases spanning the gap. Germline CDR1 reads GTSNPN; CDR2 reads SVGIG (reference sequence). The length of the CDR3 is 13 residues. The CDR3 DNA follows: TGTGCCTGGAGCCCGGGGTCCACAGATACGCAGTATTTT. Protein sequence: CAWSPGSTDTQYF.

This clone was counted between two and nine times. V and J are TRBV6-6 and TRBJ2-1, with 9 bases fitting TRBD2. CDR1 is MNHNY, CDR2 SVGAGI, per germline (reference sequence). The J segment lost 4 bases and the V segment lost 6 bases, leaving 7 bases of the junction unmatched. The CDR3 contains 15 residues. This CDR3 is CASSPGGGAYNEQFF. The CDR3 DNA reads TGTGCCAGCAGCCCGGGCGGGGGGGCATACAATGAGCAGTTCTTC.

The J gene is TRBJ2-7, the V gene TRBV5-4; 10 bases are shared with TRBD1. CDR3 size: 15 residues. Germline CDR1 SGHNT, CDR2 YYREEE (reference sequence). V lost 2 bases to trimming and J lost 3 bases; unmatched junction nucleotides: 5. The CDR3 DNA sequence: TGTGCCAGCAGCTTTTCCGGGACAGGGGTCTACGAGCAGTACTTC. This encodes CASSFSGTGVYEQYF. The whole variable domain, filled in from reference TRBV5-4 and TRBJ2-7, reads ETGVTQSPTHLIKTRGQQVTLRCSSQSGHNTVSWYQQALGQGPQFIFQYYREEENGRGNFPPRFSGLQFPNYSSELNVNALELDDSALYLCASSFSGTGVYEQYFGPGTRLTVT.

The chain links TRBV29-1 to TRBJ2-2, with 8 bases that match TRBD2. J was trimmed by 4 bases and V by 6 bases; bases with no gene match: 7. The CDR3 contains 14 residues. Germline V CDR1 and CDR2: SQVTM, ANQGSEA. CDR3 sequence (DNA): TGCAGCGTCCTACCCGGGACTAGCACCGGGGAGCTGTTTTTT. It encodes CSVLPGTSTGELFF.

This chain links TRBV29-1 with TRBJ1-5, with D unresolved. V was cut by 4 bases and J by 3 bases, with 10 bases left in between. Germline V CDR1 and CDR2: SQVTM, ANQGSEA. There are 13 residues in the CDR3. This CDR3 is CSVGLGDNQPQHF. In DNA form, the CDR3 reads TGCAGCGTTGGACTGGGAGACAATCAGCCCCAGCATTTT.

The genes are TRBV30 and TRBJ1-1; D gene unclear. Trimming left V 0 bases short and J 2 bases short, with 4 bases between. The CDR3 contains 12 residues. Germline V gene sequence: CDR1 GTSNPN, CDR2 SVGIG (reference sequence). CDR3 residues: CAWSVSNTEAFF. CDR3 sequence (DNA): TGTGCCTGGAGTGTGTCTAACACTGAAGCTTTCTTT. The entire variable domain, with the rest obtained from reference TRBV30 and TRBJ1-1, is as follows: SQTIHQWPATLVQPVGSPLSLECTVEGTSNPNLYWYRQAAGRGLQLLFYSVGIGQISSEVPQNLSASRPQDRQFILSSKKLLLSDSGFYLCAWSVSNTEAFFGQGTRLTVV.

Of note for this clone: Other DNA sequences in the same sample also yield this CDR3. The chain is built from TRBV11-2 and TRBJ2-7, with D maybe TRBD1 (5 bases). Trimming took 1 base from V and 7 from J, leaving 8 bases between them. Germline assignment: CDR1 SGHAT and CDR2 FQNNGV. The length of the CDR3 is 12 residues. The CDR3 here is CASSLGAGEQYF. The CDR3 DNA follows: TGTGCCAGCAGCTTAGGGGCAGGGGAGCAGTACTTC.

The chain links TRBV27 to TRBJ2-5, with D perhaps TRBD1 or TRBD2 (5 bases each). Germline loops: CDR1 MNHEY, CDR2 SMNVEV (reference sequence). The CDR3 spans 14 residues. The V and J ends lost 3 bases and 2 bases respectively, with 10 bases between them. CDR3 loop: CASSLAGAQETQYF. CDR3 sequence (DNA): TGTGCCAGCAGTTTGGCCGGGGCACAAGAGACCCAGTACTTC.

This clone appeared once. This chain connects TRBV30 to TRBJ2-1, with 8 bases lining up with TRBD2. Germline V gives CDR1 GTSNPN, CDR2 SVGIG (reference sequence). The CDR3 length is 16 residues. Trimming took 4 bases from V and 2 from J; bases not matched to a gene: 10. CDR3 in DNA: TGTGCCTGGACAAGAATAGCGGGACTAACCTACAATGAGCAGTTCTTC. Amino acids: CAWTRIAGLTYNEQFF.

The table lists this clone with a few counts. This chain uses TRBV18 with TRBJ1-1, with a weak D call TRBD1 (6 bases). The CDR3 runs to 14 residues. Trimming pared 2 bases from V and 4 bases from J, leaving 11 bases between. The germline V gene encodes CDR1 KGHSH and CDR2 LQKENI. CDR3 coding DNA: TGTGCCAGCTCACCAAGGACAGAGCTCACTGAAGCTTTCTTT. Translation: CASSPRTELTEAFF.

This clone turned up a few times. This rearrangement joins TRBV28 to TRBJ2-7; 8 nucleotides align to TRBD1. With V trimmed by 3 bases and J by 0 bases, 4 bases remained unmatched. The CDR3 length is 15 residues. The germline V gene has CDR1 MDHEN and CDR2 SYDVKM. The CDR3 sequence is CASSFGTGNSYEQYF. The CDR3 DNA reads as TGTGCCAGCAGTTTTGGGACAGGCAACTCCTACGAGCAGTACTTC.

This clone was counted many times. In DNA, the CDR3 is TGTGCCAGCGGACAGGGGGCCTTGAATTCACCCCTCCACTTT. This encodes CASGQGALNSPLHF. The chain recombines TRBV28 with TRBJ1-6, with 11 positions matching TRBD1. The CDR3 covers 14 residues. Germline lookup yields CDR1 MDHEN and CDR2 SYDVKM. J was trimmed by 7 bases and V by 8 bases; bases with no gene match: 4.

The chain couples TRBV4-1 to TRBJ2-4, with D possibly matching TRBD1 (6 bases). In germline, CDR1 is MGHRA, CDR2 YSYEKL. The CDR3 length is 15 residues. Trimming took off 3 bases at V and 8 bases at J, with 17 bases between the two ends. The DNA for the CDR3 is TGCGCCAGCAGCCAGTCAACAGGGCTGGGGGACATTCAGTACTTC. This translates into CASSQSTGLGDIQYF.

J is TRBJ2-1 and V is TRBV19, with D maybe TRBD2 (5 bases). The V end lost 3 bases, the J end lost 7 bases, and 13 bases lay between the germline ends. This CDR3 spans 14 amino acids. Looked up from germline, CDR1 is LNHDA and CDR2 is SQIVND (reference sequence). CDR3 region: CASSIRGLRNEQFF. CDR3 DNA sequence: TGTGCCAGTAGTATTAGAGGGCTAAGGAATGAGCAGTTCTTC. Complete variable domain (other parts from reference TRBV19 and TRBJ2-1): DGGITQSPKYLFRKEGQNVTLSCEQNLNHDAMYWYRQDPGQGLRLIYYSQIVNDFQKGDIAEGYSVSREKKESFPLTVTSAQKNPTAFYLCASSIRGLRNEQFFGPGTRLTVL.

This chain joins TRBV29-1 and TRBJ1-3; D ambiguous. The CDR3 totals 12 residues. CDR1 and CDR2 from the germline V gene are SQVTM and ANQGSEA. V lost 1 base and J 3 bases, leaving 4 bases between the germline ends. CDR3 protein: CSVEAGGNTIYF. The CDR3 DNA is TGCAGCGTTGAAGCTGGTGGAAACACCATATATTTT.

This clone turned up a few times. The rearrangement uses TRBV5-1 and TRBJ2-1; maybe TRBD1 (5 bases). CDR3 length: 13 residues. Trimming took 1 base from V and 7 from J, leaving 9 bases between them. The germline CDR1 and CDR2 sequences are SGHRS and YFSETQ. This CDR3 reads CASSLPGKNEQFF. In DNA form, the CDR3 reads TGCGCCAGCAGCTTGCCAGGGAAGAATGAGCAGTTCTTC.

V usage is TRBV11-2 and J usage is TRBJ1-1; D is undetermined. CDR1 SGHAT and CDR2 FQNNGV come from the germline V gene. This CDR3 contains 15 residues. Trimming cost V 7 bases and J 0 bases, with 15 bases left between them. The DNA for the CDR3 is TGTGCCAGCATGCCGTCTGGCAGACTGAACACTGAAGCTTTCTTT. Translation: CASMPSGRLNTEAFF.

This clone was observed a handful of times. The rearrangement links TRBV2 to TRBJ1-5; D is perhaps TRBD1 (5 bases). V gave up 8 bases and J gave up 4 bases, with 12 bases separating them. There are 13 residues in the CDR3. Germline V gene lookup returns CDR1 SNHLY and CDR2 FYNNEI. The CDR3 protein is CASRGTLNQPQHF. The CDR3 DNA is TGTGCCAGCCGGGGGACCCTTAATCAGCCCCAGCATTTT.

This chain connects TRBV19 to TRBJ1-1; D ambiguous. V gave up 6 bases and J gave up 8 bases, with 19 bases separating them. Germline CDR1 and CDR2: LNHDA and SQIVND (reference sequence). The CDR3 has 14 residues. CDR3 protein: CASSLPSSGSEAFF. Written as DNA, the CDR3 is TGTGCCAGTAGCCTACCATCCTCGGGCAGCGAAGCTTTCTTT.

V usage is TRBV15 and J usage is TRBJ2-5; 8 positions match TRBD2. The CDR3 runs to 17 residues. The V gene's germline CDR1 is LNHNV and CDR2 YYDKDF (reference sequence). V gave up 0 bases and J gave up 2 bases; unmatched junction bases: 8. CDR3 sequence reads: CATSRDRAGGLQETQYF. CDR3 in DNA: TGTGCCACCAGCAGAGATAGGGCGGGGGGTTTACAAGAGACCCAGTACTTC.

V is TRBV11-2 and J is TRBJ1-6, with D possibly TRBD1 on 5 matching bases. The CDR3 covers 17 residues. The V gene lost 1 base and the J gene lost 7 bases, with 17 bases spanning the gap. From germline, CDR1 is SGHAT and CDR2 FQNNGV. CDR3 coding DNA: TGTGCCAGCAGCTTAGTTTTTGGGGGAGCATCAAATTCACCCCTCCACTTT. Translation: CASSLVFGGASNSPLHF.

CDR3 residues: CSAFGLYGYTF. The CDR3 DNA follows: TGCAGTGCTTTCGGCCTCTATGGCTACACCTTC. This rearrangement joins TRBV20-1 to TRBJ1-2; D not certain. The CDR3 loop spans 11 amino acids. The germline V and J ends were trimmed by 5 bases and 4 bases, with 8 bases remaining between them. From germline, CDR1 is DFQATT and CDR2 SNEGSKA (reference sequence).

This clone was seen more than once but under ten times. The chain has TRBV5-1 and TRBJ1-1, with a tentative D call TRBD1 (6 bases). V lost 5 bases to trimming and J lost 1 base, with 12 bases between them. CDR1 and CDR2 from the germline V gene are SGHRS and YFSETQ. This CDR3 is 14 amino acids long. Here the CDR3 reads CASSWGGANTEAFF. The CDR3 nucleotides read TGCGCCAGCAGTTGGGGGGGCGCGAACACTGAAGCTTTCTTT.

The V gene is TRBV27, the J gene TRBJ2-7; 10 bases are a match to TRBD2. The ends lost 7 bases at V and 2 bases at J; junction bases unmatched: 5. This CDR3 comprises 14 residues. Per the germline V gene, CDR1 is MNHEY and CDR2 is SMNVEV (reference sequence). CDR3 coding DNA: TGTGCCAGCACTATAGCGGGGGGCACCTACGAGCAGTACTTC. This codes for CASTIAGGTYEQYF.

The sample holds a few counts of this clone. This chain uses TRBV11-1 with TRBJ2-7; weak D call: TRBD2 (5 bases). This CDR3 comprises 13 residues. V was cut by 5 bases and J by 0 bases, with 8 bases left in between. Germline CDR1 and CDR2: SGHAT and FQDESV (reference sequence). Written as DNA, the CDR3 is TGTGCCAGCAGCCCGAGGGTCTCCTACGAGCAGTACTTC. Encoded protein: CASSPRVSYEQYF.

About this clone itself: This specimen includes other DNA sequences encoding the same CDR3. The CDR3 DNA follows: TGTGCCAGCAGCTCTGGGGGGGAGCTGTTTTTT. This encodes CASSSGGELFF. The J gene is TRBJ2-2, the V gene TRBV7-2; D unresolved. The V and J ends lost 4 bases and 8 bases respectively, with 5 bases between them. This CDR3 has 11 amino acids. CDR1 SGHTA and CDR2 FQGNSA come from the germline V gene.

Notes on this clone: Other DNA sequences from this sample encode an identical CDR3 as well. CDR3 residues: CAWSRGETQYF. CDR3 nucleotide sequence: TGTGCCTGGAGTCGGGGGGAGACCCAGTACTTC. The chain combines TRBV30 with TRBJ2-5; tentatively, D is TRBD2 (6 bases). Between the trimmed V and J ends, which lost 2 bases and 5 bases, there was a span of 6 bases. CDR3 length: 11 amino acids. From germline, CDR1 is GTSNPN and CDR2 SVGIG (reference sequence).